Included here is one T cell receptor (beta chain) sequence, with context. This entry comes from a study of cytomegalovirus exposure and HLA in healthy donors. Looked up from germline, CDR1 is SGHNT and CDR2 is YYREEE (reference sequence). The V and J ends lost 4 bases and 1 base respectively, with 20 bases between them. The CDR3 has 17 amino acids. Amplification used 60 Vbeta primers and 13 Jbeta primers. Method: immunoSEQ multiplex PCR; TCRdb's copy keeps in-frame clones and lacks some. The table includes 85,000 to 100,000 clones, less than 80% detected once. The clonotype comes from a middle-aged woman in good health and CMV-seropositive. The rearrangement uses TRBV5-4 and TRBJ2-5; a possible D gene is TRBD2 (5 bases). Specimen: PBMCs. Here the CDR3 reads CASSLPAGGDRQETQYF. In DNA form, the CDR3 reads TGTGCCAGCAGCCTACCAGCCGGAGGCGATCGCCAAGAGACCCAGTACTTC.